These 32 T cell receptor beta chains originate from one sample sequenced in a study of radiotherapy plus CTLA-4 blockade in lung cancer. Profiled with immunoSEQ multiplex PCR; TCRdb holds only in-frame clones, not every one. The sample has approximately 99,000 clones, around 88% seen once; the top ten hold 4.5% to 6%. This specimen consisted of peripheral blood, obtained from a patient treated with radiotherapy plus ipilimumab. The receptor set was obtained from a human donor with non-small cell lung cancer that progressed on radiotherapy plus ipilimumab.

This clone came up once. The V call is TRBV6-5, the J call TRBJ2-7, with TRBD2 matching 9 bases. Germline trimming cut 2 bases from V and 5 bases from J; bases unmatched to any gene: 1. The CDR3 totals 13 residues. The germline CDR1 and CDR2 sequences are MNHEY and SVGAGI. This CDR3 reads CASSYRTSDEQYF. The CDR3 DNA is TGTGCCAGCAGTTACCGGACTAGCGACGAGCAGTACTTC.

This sequence joins TRBV7-9 and TRBJ1-1; D remains unclear. Germline V CDR1 and CDR2: SEHNR, FQNEAQ (reference sequence). The V and J ends lost 1 base and 8 bases respectively, with 5 bases between them. This CDR3 contains 11 residues. The CDR3 DNA reads TGTGCCAGCAGCTTAGAGGGCGAAGCTTTCTTT. Translated, it gives CASSLEGEAFF. Full variable domain (remainder filled in from reference TRBV7-9 and TRBJ1-1): DTGVSQNPRHKITKRGQNVTFRCDPISEHNRLYWYRQTLGQGPEFLTYFQNEAQLEKSRLLSDRFSAERPKGSFSTLEIQRTEQGDSAMYLCASSLEGEAFFGQGTRLTVV.

V is TRBV25-1 and J is TRBJ2-3; perhaps TRBD2 as D (5 bases). The CDR3 is 14 residues long. From germline, CDR1 is MGHDK and CDR2 SYGVNS. Trimming stripped 7 bases from V and 5 bases from J, with 16 bases between. This chain's CDR3 is CASMNSGFGDTQYF. In nucleotides, the CDR3 is TGTGCCAGCATGAACTCGGGATTTGGAGATACGCAGTATTTT.

The chain links TRBV5-1 to TRBJ2-2, with D perhaps matching TRBD1 (6 bases). CDR3 length equals 17 residues. CDR1 SGHRS and CDR2 YFSETQ come from the germline V gene. V lost 0 bases, J lost 0 bases, and 12 bases lay in between. CDR3 nucleotide sequence: TGCGCCAGCAGCTTGGCCTTGGGGGACACGAACACCGGGGAGCTGTTTTTT. As protein: CASSLALGDTNTGELFF.

The V and J genes are TRBV27 and TRBJ1-1; 9 bases are shared with TRBD1. Germline V CDR1 and CDR2: MNHEY, SMNVEV (reference sequence). After removal of 5 bases from V and 1 base from J, the junction contained 8 bases not matched to a gene. The CDR3 spans 16 residues. CDR3 DNA: TGTGCCAGCAGTCGCCCCGGACAGGGGCCGAACACTGAAGCTTTCTTT. Protein product: CASSRPGQGPNTEAFF.

This clone appeared once. The rearrangement uses TRBV30 and TRBJ2-1, with D maybe TRBD2 (6 bases). Between the trimmed V and J ends, which lost 0 bases and 10 bases, there was a span of 10 bases. This CDR3 is 12 amino acids long. From germline, CDR1 is GTSNPN and CDR2 SVGIG (reference sequence). CDR3 residues: CAWSVGAGEQFF. The DNA for the CDR3 is TGTGCCTGGAGTGTAGGGGCGGGAGAGCAGTTCTTC.

The chain recombines TRBV10-2 with TRBJ2-5, with 10 bases that match TRBD2. The CDR3 has 14 residues. In germline, CDR1 is WSHSY, CDR2 SAAADI. J lost 4 bases, V lost 6 bases, and 5 bases had no gene match. The CDR3 DNA is TGCGCCAGCAGACCCCCTAGCGGGAGAGAGACCCAGTACTTC. Its protein product is CASRPPSGRETQYF.

The chain is built from TRBV16 and TRBJ1-1; a weak D match, TRBD1 (5 bases). This CDR3 contains 14 residues. V shed 4 bases and J shed 2 bases, with 11 bases lying between them. Germline V lookup: CDR1 KGHSY, CDR2 FQNENV. DNA for the CDR3: TGTGCCAGCAGCCGCACAACAGGTAACACTGAAGCTTTCTTT. Amino acid sequence: CASSRTTGNTEAFF. The whole variable domain, remainder taken from reference TRBV16 and TRBJ1-1, is GEEVAQTPKHLVRGEGQKAKLYCAPIKGHSYVFWYQQVLKNEFKFLISFQNENVFDETGMPKERFSAKCLPNSPCSLEIQATKLEDSAVYFCASSRTTGNTEAFFGQGTRLTVV.

The CDR3 protein is CSVTTGGMTETQYF. CDR3 sequence (DNA): TGCAGCGTTACGACAGGGGGGATGACGGAGACCCAGTACTTC. The genes are TRBV29-1 and TRBJ2-5; 9 nucleotides align to TRBD1. Germline V lookup: CDR1 SQVTM, CDR2 ANQGSEA. The CDR3 contains 14 residues. After removal of 5 bases from V and 5 bases from J, the junction contained 9 bases not matched to a gene.

The chain is built from TRBV6-5 and TRBJ1-5; unclear D gene. Between the trimmed V and J ends, which lost 6 bases and 4 bases, there was a span of 10 bases. The length of the CDR3 is 13 residues. Germline V CDR1 and CDR2: MNHEY, SVGAGI. CDR3 protein: CASSPDGNQPQHF. The CDR3 bases are TGTGCCAGCAGCCCGGACGGGAATCAGCCCCAGCATTTT.

This clone appeared a single time. The V call is TRBV2, the J call TRBJ1-1; a possible D gene is TRBD1 (6 bases). This CDR3 has 15 amino acids. Trimming took off 6 bases at V and 2 bases at J, with 16 bases between the two ends. Germline assignment: CDR1 SNHLY and CDR2 FYNNEI. The CDR3 loop reads CASRTRGGKNTEAFF. For the CDR3, the DNA is TGTGCCAGCAGAACTAGGGGGGGAAAAAACACTGAAGCTTTCTTT.

The V and J genes are TRBV4-1 and TRBJ2-7; D is possibly TRBD2 (5 bases). The CDR3 runs 15 residues. Germline CDR1 and CDR2: MGHRA and YSYEKL. The V end was cut by 1 base, the J end by 6 bases, with 16 bases between. DNA for the CDR3: TGCGCCAGCAGCCAAGGACCGATCGTTGCGGGCGAGCAGTACTTC. This encodes CASSQGPIVAGEQYF.

CDR3 protein: CASSSAGAGDTQYF. The DNA of the CDR3 is TGTGCCAGCAGTTCGGCGGGAGCAGGAGATACGCAGTATTTT. V is TRBV6-1 and J is TRBJ2-3; 7 bases are a match to TRBD2. Germline CDR1 is MNHNS and CDR2 is SASEGT. Trimming cost V 5 bases and J 5 bases; bases outside gene matches: 7. CDR3 length equals 14 residues.

This clone was recorded only once. The chain couples TRBV6-1 to TRBJ1-2, with D unclear. Germline loops: CDR1 MNHNS, CDR2 SASEGT. This CDR3 has 10 amino acids. Trimming pared 10 bases from V and 3 bases from J, leaving 6 bases between. The CDR3 region is CATAYYGYTF. The DNA for the CDR3 is TGTGCCACGGCCTACTATGGCTACACCTTC.

The chain joins TRBV7-2 to TRBJ1-2; 8 nucleotides align to TRBD1. With 5 bases clipped from V and 3 bases from J, the junction kept 14 bases outside the gene matches. Germline CDR1 and CDR2: SGHTA and FQGNSA. This CDR3 comprises 17 residues. CDR3 region: CASSVHTGGQAHYGYTF. The CDR3 DNA reads TGTGCCAGCAGCGTCCATACAGGGGGACAGGCCCACTATGGCTACACCTTC.

This sequence joins TRBV6-1 and TRBJ2-7; D is perhaps TRBD1 or TRBD2 (5 bases each). Trimming shortened V by 3 bases and J by 5 bases, and 26 bases separated the two germline ends. The CDR3 loop spans 18 amino acids. The germline gives CDR1 MNHNS, CDR2 SASEGT. The CDR3 reads CASSESSGMRGARNEQYF. The DNA of the CDR3 is TGTGCCAGCAGTGAGTCATCAGGTATGAGGGGAGCGAGGAACGAGCAGTACTTC.

The gene calls are TRBV5-1 and TRBJ2-1, with a possible D match to TRBD2 (7 bases). This CDR3 comprises 16 residues. Germline V CDR1 and CDR2: SGHRS, YFSETQ. With 0 bases removed from V and 6 bases from J, the gap between germline ends came to 16 bases. The CDR3 sequence is CASSLADGGPSNEQFF. CDR3 DNA sequence: TGCGCCAGCAGCTTGGCCGACGGGGGGCCCTCCAATGAGCAGTTCTTC.

The CDR3: CASSPASGRGTYEQYF. The CDR3, as DNA: TGTGCCAGCTCACCAGCCTCCGGCAGGGGGACCTACGAGCAGTACTTC. The rearrangement uses TRBV18 and TRBJ2-7; TRBD1 agrees at 7 bases. The CDR3 runs 16 residues. V was clipped by 2 bases and J by 2 bases; unmatched bases: 9. Germline CDR1 KGHSH, CDR2 LQKENI.

The V call is TRBV19, the J call TRBJ1-1; D might be TRBD1 (5 bases). The ends were cut back, 3 bases at V and 5 bases at J, with 16 bases in the middle. The length of the CDR3 is 15 residues. Germline values: CDR1 LNHDA, CDR2 SQIVND (reference sequence). The CDR3 bases are TGTGCCAGTAGTATGGAGAACCCGGGGCGGACTGAAGCTTTCTTT. This sequence encodes CASSMENPGRTEAFF.

The V gene is TRBV11-2, the J gene TRBJ2-1, with 7 bases fitting TRBD1. The CDR3 runs 13 residues. Germline V gene data show CDR1 as SGHAT and CDR2 as FQNNGV. The J segment lost 5 bases and the V segment lost 4 bases, leaving 2 bases of the junction unmatched. Here the CDR3 DNA reads TGTGCCAGCAGCTGGGACAGAAACAATGAGCAGTTCTTC. Its protein product is CASSWDRNNEQFF.

The rearrangement links TRBV11-2 to TRBJ2-7; 8 bases are a match to TRBD2. With 6 bases clipped from V and 0 bases from J, the junction kept 7 bases outside the gene matches. CDR1 and CDR2 (germline): SGHAT, FQNNGV. CDR3 length: 15 residues. CDR3 in amino acids: CASRDSGNASYEQYF. CDR3 coding DNA: TGTGCCAGCAGAGATAGCGGGAATGCCTCCTACGAGCAGTACTTC.

The chain joins TRBV29-1 to TRBJ2-1, with 8 bases aligning to TRBD2. Germline loops: CDR1 SQVTM, CDR2 ANQGSEA. The CDR3 spans 13 residues. V lost 5 bases, J lost 7 bases, and 7 bases stayed unmatched. CDR3 DNA sequence: TGCAGCGTTTCGAGCGGGGGTCGGAATGAGCAGTTCTTC. As protein: CSVSSGGRNEQFF.

The V and J genes are TRBV6-6 and TRBJ2-7; TRBD1 agrees at 8 bases. There are 14 residues in the CDR3. The germline gives CDR1 MNHNY, CDR2 SVGAGI (reference sequence). The trim removed 2 bases at V and 8 bases at J, leaving 8 bases unmatched. This chain's CDR3 is CASSYVQGGIQQYF. The CDR3 DNA is TGTGCCAGCAGTTACGTACAGGGGGGAATCCAGCAGTACTTC.

Worth noting for this clone: Other nucleotide sequences from this sample produce the same CDR3. The rearrangement links TRBV9 to TRBJ2-7, with D tentatively TRBD1 (5 bases). The V gene lost 2 bases and the J gene lost 2 bases, with 11 bases spanning the gap. The CDR3 is 14 amino acids. CDR1 is SGDLS, CDR2 YYNGEE, per germline. In nucleotides, the CDR3 is TGTGCCAGCAGCGTGGGCACAGGCGCCTACGAGCAGTACTTC. Its translation is CASSVGTGAYEQYF.

The chain couples TRBV2 to TRBJ2-1, with D tentatively TRBD1 (7 bases). Germline CDR1 is SNHLY and CDR2 is FYNNEI. V lost 10 bases to trimming and J lost 8 bases, with 30 bases between them. The CDR3 is 17 amino acids. The CDR3 loop reads CATQQGGAGLIRDEQFF. In DNA, the CDR3 is TGTGCCACCCAGCAGGGGGGAGCGGGCCTAATTCGGGATGAGCAGTTCTTC. Based on the CDR3 plus reference TRBV2 and TRBJ2-1, the full variable domain is EPEVTQTPSHQVTQMGQEVILRCVPISNHLYFYWYRQILGQKVEFLVSFYNNEISEKSEIFDDQFSVERPDGSNFTLKIRSTKLEDSAMYFCATQQGGAGLIRDEQFFGPGTRLTVL.

This sequence joins TRBV14 and TRBJ2-7; possibly TRBD1 or TRBD2 for D (5 bases each). Deletions cut 1 base from V and 3 bases from J, with 13 bases between. The CDR3 extends over 15 amino acids. Germline-derived CDR1 and CDR2 are SGHDN and FVKESK. The CDR3 loop is CASSQVGALLYEQYF. The CDR3, as DNA: TGTGCCAGCAGCCAAGTCGGGGCTTTACTCTACGAGCAGTACTTC. Combining the CDR3 with reference TRBV14 and TRBJ2-7 gives the whole variable domain EAGVTQFPSHSVIEKGQTVTLRCDPISGHDNLYWYRRVMGKEIKFLLHFVKESKQDESGMPNNRFLAERTGGTYSTLKVQPAELEDSGVYFCASSQVGALLYEQYFGPGTRLTVT.

This rearrangement joins TRBV2 to TRBJ1-2, with a tentative D call TRBD1 (5 bases). The germline V and J ends were trimmed by 5 bases and 8 bases, with 21 bases remaining between them. This CDR3 comprises 15 residues. CDR1 and CDR2 from the germline V gene are SNHLY and FYNNEI. DNA of the CDR3: TGTGCCAGCAGTCTTTGGCGCGGGACCGCATTCGGCTACACCTTC. This sequence encodes CASSLWRGTAFGYTF.

This clone was detected once. The rearrangement joins TRBV5-6 to TRBJ1-2; D is ambiguous. Germline loops: CDR1 SGHDT, CDR2 YYEEEE. The CDR3 is 15 amino acids. The V and J ends lost 0 bases and 4 bases respectively, with 13 bases between them. CDR3 residues: CASSLGRSDSYGYTF. The CDR3 DNA is TGTGCCAGCAGCTTGGGCAGGAGCGACTCCTATGGCTACACCTTC.

The chain links TRBV11-2 to TRBJ2-1, with 7 nucleotides matching TRBD2. Germline values: CDR1 SGHAT, CDR2 FQNNGV. The CDR3 is made up of 17 amino acids. Trimming took 4 bases from V and 3 from J; bases not matched to a gene: 12. Here the CDR3 reads CASSSLGEGPSYNEQFF. CDR3 nucleotides: TGTGCCAGCAGCTCCCTTGGGGAGGGCCCAAGCTACAATGAGCAGTTCTTC.

The V and J genes are TRBV5-1 and TRBJ2-3; D is possibly TRBD2 (5 bases). The CDR3 spans 15 residues. Trimming took off 6 bases at V and 6 bases at J, with 20 bases between the two ends. Germline assignment: CDR1 SGHRS and CDR2 YFSETQ. The CDR3, as DNA: TGCGCCAGCACCTCGGACTGGAGGACCAGCGATACGCAGTATTTT. Amino acids: CASTSDWRTSDTQYF.

The chain combines TRBV4-1 with TRBJ2-7, with D maybe TRBD1 (5 bases). Germline-derived CDR1 and CDR2 are MGHRA and YSYEKL. V was clipped by 1 base and J by 7 bases, with 17 bases between them. The CDR3 is 15 residues long. The CDR3 region is CASSQVLTGRGEQYF. The DNA for the CDR3 is TGCGCCAGCAGCCAAGTCCTTACGGGTAGGGGAGAGCAGTACTTC.

The chain combines TRBV9 with TRBJ2-1; D is undetermined. Germline V lookup: CDR1 SGDLS, CDR2 YYNGEE. V dropped 3 bases and J dropped 0 bases, with 13 bases sitting between them. The CDR3 totals 16 residues. CDR3 nucleotides: TGTGCCAGCAGCGCCTATGCGGTTTCCTCCTACAATGAGCAGTTCTTC. It is translated as CASSAYAVSSYNEQFF.